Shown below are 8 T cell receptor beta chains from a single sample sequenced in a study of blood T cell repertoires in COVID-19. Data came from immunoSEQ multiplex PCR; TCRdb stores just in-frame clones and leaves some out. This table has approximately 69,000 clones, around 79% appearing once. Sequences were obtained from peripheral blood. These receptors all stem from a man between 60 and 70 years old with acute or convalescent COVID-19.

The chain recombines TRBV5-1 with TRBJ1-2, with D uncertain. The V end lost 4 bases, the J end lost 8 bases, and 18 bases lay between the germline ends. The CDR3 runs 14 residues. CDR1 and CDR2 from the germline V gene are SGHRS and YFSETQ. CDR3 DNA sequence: TGCGCCAGCAGCCGTGACATGGTGGGCGAAGGCTACACCTTC. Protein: CASSRDMVGEGYTF.

CDR3 nucleotides: TGCGCCAGCAGTGAGAGTAGCGGGGGAAGGTATGAGCAGTTCTTC. It encodes CASSESSGGRYEQFF. The V and J genes are TRBV10-1 and TRBJ2-1; 9 bases are shared with TRBD2. The CDR3 extends over 15 amino acids. V shed 2 bases and J 8 bases; nucleotides not matched to a gene: 7. Germline assignment: CDR1 WNHNN and CDR2 SYGVQD (reference sequence).

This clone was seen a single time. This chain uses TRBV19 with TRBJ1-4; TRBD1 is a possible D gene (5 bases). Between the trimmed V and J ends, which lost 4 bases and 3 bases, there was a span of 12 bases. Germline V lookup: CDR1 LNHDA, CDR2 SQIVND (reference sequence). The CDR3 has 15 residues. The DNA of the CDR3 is TGTGCCAGTAGTACCCTACAGGAGCCTAATGAAAAACTGTTTTTT. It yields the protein CASSTLQEPNEKLFF.

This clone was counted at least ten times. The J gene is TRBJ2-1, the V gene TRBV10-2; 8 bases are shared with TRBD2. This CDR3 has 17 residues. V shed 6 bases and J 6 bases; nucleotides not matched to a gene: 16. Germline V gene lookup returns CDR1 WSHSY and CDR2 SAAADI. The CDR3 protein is CASSHLLAAGESNEQFF. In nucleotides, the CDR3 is TGCGCCAGCAGCCACCTCTTGGCAGCGGGAGAATCCAATGAGCAGTTCTTC.

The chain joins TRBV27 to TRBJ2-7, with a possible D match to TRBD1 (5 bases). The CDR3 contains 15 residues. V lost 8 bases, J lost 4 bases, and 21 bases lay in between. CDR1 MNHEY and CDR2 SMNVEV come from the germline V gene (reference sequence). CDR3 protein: CASRPRFRTQYEQYF. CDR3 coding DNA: TGTGCCAGCCGCCCAAGGTTCCGGACACAATACGAGCAGTACTTC.

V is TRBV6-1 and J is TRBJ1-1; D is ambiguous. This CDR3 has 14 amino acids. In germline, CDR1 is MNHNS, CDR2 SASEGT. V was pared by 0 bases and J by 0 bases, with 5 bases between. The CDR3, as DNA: TGTGCCAGCAGTGAAGCGGGCATGAACACTGAAGCTTTCTTT. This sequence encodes CASSEAGMNTEAFF.

DNA for the CDR3: TGTGCCAGCAGCCAAGATGACAGGGCTTCTGAAGCTTTCTTT. This sequence encodes CASSQDDRASEAFF. The chain recombines TRBV3-1 (or the pseudogene TRBV3-2) with TRBJ1-1, with TRBD1 matching over 7 bases. V lost 0 bases and J lost 6; bases outside the gene matches: 4. The germline V gene has CDR1 LGHDT and CDR2 YNNKEL (reference sequence). CDR3 length: 14 amino acids.

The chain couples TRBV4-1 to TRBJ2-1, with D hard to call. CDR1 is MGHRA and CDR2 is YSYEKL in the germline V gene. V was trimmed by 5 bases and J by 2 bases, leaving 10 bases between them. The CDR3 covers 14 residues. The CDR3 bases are TGCGCCAGCAGCTTCTCAGAGGCCTACAATGAGCAGTTCTTC. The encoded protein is CASSFSEAYNEQFF.